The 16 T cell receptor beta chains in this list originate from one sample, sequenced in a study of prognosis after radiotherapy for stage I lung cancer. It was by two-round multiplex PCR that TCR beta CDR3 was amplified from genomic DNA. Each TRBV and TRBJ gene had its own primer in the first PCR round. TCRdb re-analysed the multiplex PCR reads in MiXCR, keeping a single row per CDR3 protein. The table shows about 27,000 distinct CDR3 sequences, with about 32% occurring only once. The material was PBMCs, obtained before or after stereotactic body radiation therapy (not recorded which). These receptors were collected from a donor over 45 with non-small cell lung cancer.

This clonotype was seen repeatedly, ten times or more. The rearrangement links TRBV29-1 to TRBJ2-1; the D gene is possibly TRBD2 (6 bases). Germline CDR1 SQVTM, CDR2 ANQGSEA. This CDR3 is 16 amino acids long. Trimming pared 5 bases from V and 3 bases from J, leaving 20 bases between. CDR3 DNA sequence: TGCAGCGTTCGTAATTTCGGAGGGAGTGACTACAATGAGCAGTTCTTC. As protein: CSVRNFGGSDYNEQFF.

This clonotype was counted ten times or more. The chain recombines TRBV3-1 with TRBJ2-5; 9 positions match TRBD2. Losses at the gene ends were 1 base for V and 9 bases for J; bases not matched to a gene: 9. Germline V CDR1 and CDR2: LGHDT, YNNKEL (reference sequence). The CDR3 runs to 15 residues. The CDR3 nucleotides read TGTGCCAGCAGCCAAGGAAGGCGGGGGGGCGCGGCCCAGTACTTC. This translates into CASSQGRRGGAAQYF.

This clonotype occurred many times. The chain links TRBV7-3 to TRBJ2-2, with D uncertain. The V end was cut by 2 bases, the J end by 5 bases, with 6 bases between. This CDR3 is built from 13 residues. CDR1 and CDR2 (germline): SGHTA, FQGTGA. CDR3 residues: CASSLHWTGELFF. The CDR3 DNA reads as TGTGCCAGCAGCTTACACTGGACCGGGGAGCTGTTTTTT.

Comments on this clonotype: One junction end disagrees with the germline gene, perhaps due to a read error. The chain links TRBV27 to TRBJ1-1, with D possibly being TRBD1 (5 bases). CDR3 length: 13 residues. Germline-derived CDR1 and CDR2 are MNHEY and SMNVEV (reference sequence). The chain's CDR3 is CASTLGANTEAFF. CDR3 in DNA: TGTGCCAGCACCTTAGGGGCGAACACTGAAGCCTTCTTT.

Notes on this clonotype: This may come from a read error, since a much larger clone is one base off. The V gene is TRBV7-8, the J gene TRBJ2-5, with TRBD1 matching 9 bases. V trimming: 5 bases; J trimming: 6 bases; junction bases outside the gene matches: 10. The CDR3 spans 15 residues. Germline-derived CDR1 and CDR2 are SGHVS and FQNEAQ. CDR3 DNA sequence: TGTGCCAGCAGCCTAATTGGACAGGGGATTCAGACCCAGTACTTC. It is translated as CASSLIGQGIQTQYF.

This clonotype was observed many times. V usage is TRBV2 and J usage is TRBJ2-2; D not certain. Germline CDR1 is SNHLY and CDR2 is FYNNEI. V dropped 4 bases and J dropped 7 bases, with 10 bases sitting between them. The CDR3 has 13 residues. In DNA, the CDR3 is TGTGCCAGCAGTGTTATTGTATACGGGGAGCTGTTTTTT. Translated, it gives CASSVIVYGELFF.

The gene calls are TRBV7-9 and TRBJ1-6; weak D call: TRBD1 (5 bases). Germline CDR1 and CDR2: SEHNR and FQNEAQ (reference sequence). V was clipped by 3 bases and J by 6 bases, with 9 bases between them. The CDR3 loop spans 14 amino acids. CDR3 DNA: TGTGCCAGCAGCTTGGGGAGGGGTAATTCACCCCTCCACTTT. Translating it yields CASSLGRGNSPLHF.

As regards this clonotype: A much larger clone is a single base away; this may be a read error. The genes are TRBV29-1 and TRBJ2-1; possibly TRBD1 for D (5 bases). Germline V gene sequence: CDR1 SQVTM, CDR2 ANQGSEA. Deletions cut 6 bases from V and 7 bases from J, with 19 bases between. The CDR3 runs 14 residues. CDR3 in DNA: TGCAGCGTAAGGACACAAAAAGCGAAGAATGAGCAGTTCTTC. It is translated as CSVRTQKAKNEQFF.

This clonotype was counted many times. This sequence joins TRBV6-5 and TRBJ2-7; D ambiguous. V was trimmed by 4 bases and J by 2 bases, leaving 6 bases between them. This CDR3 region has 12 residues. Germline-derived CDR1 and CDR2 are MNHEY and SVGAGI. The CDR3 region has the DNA TGTGCCAGCAGTTTATCCGCCTACGAGCAGTACTTC. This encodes CASSLSAYEQYF.

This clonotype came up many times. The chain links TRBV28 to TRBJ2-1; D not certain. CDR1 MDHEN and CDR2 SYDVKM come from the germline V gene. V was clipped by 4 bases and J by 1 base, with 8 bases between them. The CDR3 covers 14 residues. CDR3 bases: TGTGCCAGCAGTTCCCTATGGTCCTACAATGAGCAGTTCTTC. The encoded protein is CASSSLWSYNEQFF.

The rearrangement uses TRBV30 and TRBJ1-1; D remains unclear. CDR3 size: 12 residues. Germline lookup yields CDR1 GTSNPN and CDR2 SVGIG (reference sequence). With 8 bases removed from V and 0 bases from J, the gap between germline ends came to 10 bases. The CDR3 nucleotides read TGTGCCGGAAGGAGCATGAACACTGAAGCTTTCTTT. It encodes CAGRSMNTEAFF.

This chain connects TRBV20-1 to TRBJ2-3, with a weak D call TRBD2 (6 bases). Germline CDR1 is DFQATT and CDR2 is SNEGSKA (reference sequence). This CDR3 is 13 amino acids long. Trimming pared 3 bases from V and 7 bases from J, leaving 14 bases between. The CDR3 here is CSARVLARNTQYF. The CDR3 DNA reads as TGCAGTGCTAGGGTGCTAGCGAGGAATACGCAGTATTTT.

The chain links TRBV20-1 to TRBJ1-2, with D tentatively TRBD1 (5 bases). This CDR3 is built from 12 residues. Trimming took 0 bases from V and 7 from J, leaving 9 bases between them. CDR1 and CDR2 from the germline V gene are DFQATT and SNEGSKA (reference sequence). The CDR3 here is CSARDQGLGYTF. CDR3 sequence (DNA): TGCAGTGCTAGAGATCAGGGCCTTGGCTACACCTTC.

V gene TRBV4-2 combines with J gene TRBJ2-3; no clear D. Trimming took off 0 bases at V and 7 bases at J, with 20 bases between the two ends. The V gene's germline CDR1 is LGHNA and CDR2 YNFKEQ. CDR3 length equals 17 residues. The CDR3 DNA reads TGTGCCAGCAGCCAAGATGATTCGGGCAGCCCCTCTTATACGCAGTATTTT. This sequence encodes CASSQDDSGSPSYTQYF.

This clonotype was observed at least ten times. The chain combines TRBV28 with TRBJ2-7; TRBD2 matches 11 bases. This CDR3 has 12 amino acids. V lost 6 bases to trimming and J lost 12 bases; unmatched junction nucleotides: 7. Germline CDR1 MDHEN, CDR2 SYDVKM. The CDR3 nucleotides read TGTGCCAGCAGGGAAACTAGCGGGAGTTCGTACTTC. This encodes CASRETSGSSYF.

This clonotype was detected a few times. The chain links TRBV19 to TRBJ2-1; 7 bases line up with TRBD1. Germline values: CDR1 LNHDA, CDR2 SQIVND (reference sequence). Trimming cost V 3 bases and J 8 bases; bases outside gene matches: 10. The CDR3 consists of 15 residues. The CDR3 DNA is TGTGCCAGTAGTATGACAGGGCCCCGGGCATATGAGCAGTTCTTC. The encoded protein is CASSMTGPRAYEQFF. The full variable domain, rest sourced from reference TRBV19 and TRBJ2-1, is DGGITQSPKYLFRKEGQNVTLSCEQNLNHDAMYWYRQDPGQGLRLIYYSQIVNDFQKGDIAEGYSVSREKKESFPLTVTSAQKNPTAFYLCASSMTGPRAYEQFFGPGTRLTVL.